This T cell receptor beta chain is drawn from a study of T cell responses to AZD1222 COVID-19 vaccine. Repertoires were generated with immunoSEQ multiplex PCR, while TCRdb's copy carries only in-frame clones and drops some. The repertoire has 58,000 or so clones, 75% to 90% of them found once; the top ten carry 6.9%. This clone was seen more than once but under ten times. Its antigen is still unknown. At one boundary the junction diverges from the germline segment, which might be a read error. Germline V lookup: CDR1 SNHLY, CDR2 FYNNEI. CDR3 length: 14 amino acids. General study results and limits: None of the repertoires were sampled until the peak T cell response had passed.

Sequenced material: peripheral blood, taken 28 days after the second AZD1222 dose. This receptor was obtained from an adult who received the AZD1222 COVID-19 vaccine. V usage is TRBV2 and J usage is TRBJ1-4; 10 bases are shared with TRBD1. The CDR3 DNA follows: TGTGCCAGCAGGACAGGGGGCACTAGTGAAAAACTGTTTTTT. Protein product: CASRTGGTSEKLFF.